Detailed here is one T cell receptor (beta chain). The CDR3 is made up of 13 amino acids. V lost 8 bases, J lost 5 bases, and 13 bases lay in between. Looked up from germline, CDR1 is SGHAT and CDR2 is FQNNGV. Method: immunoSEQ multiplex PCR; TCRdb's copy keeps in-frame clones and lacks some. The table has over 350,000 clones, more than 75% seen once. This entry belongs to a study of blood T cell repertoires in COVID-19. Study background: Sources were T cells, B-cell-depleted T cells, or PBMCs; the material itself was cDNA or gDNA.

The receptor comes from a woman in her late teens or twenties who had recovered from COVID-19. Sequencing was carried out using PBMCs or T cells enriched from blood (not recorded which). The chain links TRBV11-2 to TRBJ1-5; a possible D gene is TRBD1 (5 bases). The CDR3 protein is CASRREGDQPQHF. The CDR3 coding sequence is TGTGCCAGCCGAAGGGAAGGGGATCAGCCCCAGCATTTT.